This TCR beta chain was observed in a study of T cell repertoires in cytomegalovirus infection. Study-level information: The authors relied on CMV epitopes, both recently identified HLA-C-restricted and well-studied HLA-B-restricted.

The ends were cut back, 3 bases at V and 0 bases at J, with 9 bases in the middle. This CDR3 is built from 15 residues. Findings and limits, study-wide: In two of eight donors, the top clonotype was HLA-C-restricted CMV-specific.

Notes on this clonotype: What it recognizes is unknown.

TCRdb itself ran the reads through MiXCR, one entry per CDR3 protein. The repertoire holds around 770,000 distinct CDR3 sequences, with 25% to 30% as singletons. The material sequenced was cultured CD8+ T cells from PBMCs, taken from culture after CMV antigen stimulation. The rearrangement links TRBV12-3 or TRBV12-4 to TRBJ1-5; no clear D gene. The sequence was obtained from a human donor in good health (CMV status not recorded). Some clones in this sample may be carry-over from other donors' samples. CDR3: CASSFFPDSNQPQHF. DNA of the CDR3: TGTGCCAGCAGTTTCTTCCCCGATAGCAATCAGCCCCAGCATTTT.